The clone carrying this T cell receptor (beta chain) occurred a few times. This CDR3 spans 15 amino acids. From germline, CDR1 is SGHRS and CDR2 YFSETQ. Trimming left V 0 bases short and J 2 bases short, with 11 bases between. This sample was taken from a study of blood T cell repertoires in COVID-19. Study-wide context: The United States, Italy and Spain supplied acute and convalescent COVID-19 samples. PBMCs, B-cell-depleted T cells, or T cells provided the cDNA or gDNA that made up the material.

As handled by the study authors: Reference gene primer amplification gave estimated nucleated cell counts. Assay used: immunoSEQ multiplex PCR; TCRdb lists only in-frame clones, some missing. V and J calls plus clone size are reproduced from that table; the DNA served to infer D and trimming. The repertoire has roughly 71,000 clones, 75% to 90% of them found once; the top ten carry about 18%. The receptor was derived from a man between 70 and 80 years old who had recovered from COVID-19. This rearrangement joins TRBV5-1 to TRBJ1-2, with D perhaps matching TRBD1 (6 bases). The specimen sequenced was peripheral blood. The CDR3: CASSLVQGSNYGYTF. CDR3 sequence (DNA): TGCGCCAGCAGCTTGGTCCAGGGGTCGAACTATGGCTACACCTTC.